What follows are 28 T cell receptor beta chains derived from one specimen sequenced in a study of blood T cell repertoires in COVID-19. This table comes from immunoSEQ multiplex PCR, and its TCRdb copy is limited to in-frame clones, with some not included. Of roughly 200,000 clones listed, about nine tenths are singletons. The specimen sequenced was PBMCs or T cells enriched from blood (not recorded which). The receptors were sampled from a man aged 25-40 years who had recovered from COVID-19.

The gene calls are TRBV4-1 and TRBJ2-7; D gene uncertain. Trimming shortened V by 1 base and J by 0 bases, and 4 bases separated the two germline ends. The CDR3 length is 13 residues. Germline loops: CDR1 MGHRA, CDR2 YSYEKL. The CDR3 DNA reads TGCGCCAGCAGCCAAGGACTCTCCTACGAGCAGTACTTC. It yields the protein CASSQGLSYEQYF.

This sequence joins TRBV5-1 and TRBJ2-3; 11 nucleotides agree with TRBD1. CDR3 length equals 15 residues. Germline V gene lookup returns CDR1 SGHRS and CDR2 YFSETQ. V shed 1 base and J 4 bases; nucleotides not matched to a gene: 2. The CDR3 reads CASSLPGQGADTQYF. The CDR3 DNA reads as TGCGCCAGCAGCTTGCCGGGACAGGGGGCAGATACGCAGTATTTT.

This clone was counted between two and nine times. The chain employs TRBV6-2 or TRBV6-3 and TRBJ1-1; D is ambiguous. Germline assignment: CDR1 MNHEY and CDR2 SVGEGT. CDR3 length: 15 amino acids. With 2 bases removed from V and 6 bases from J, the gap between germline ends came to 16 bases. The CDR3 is CASSYASRGVPEAFF. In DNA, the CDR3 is TGTGCCAGCAGTTACGCTTCTCGGGGAGTTCCTGAAGCTTTCTTT.

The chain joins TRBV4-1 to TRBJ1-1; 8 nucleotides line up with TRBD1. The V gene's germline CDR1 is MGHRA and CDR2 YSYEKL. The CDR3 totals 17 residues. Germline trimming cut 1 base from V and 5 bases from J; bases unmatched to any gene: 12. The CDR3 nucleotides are TGCGCCAGCAGCCAAGGAGGGCGGACAGGGAGAGGAACTGAAGCTTTCTTT. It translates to CASSQGGRTGRGTEAFF.

CDR3 in DNA: TGTGCCAGCAGCCCGGGGGCTACAGGGGCCGCTTTCTTT. This sequence encodes CASSPGATGAAFF. This chain connects TRBV11-2 to TRBJ1-1, with 7 bases aligning to TRBD1. The CDR3 covers 13 residues. Germline CDR1 SGHAT, CDR2 FQNNGV. Trimming took 5 bases from V and 11 from J; bases not matched to a gene: 11.

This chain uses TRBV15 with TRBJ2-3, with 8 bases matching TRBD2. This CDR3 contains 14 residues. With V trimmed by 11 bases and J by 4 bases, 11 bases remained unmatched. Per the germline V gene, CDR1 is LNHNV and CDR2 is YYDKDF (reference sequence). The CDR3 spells CASTSGLAPDTQYF. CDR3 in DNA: TGTGCCTCGACAAGCGGACTAGCTCCAGATACGCAGTATTTT.

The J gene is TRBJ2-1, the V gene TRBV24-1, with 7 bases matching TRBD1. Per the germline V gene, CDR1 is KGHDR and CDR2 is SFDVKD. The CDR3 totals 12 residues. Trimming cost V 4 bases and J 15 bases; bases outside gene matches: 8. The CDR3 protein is CATSEPDRDPFF. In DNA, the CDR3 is TGTGCCACCAGTGAGCCTGACAGGGACCCGTTCTTC.

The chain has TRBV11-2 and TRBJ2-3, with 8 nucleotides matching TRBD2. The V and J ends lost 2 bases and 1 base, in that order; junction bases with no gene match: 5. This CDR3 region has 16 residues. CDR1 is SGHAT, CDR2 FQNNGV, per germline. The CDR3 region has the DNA TGTGCCAGCAGCTTACGGGGGGGCAGGGGCACAGATACGCAGTATTTT. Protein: CASSLRGGRGTDTQYF.

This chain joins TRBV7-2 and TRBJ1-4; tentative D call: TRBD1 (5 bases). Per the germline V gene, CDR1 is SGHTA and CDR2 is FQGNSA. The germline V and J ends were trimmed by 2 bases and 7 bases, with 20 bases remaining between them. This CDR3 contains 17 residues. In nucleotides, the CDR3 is TGTGCCAGCAGCTTAATCCAGGGAAAATTAAGGAGTGAAAAACTGTTTTTT. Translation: CASSLIQGKLRSEKLFF.

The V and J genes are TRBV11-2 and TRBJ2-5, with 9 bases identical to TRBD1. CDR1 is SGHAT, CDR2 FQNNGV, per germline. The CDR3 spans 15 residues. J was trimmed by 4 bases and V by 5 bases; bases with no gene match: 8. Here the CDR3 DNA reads TGTGCCAGCAGCCCGCTGGGACAGGGCTTAGAGACCCAGTACTTC. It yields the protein CASSPLGQGLETQYF.

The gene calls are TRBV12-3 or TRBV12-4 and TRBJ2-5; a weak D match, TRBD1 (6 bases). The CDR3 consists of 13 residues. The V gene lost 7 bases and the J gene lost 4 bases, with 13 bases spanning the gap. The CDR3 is CASTPQGGETQYF. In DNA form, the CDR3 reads TGTGCCAGCACCCCACAAGGGGGAGAGACCCAGTACTTC.

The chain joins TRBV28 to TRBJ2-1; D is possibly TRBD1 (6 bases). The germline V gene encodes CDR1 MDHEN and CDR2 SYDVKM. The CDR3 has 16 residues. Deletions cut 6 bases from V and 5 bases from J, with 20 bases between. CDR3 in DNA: TGTGCCAGCAGCCCCGACAGGCCTAGCAGGCACAATGAGCAGTTCTTC. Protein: CASSPDRPSRHNEQFF.

The CDR3 DNA reads TGTGCCAGCAGCTTGTCCATACGACAGGGACGAAGACCCTACGAGCAGTACTTC. Translated, it gives CASSLSIRQGRRPYEQYF. The rearrangement links TRBV5-6 to TRBJ2-7, with TRBD1 matching over 7 bases. V dropped 1 base and J dropped 2; count of bases not matched to a gene: 15. The germline CDR1 and CDR2 sequences are SGHDT and YYEEEE. CDR3 size: 18 residues.

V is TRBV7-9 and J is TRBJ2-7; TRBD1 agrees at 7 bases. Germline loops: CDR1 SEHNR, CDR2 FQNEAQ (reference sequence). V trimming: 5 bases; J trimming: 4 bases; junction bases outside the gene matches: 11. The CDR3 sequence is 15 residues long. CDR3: CASSKTTGYGYEQYF. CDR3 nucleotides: TGTGCCAGCAGCAAGACGACAGGGTATGGTTACGAGCAGTACTTC.

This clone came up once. This chain's CDR3 is CASTLSSGIVYEQYF. The CDR3 nucleotides are TGTGCCAGCACCCTGTCTAGCGGGATTGTCTACGAGCAGTACTTC. The chain couples TRBV11-2 to TRBJ2-7; 9 bases match TRBD2. V shed 7 bases and J 3 bases; nucleotides not matched to a gene: 10. The V gene's germline CDR1 is SGHAT and CDR2 FQNNGV. The CDR3 spans 15 residues. The whole variable domain, filled in from reference TRBV11-2 and TRBJ2-7, reads EAGVAQSPRYKIIEKRQSVAFWCNPISGHATLYWYQQILGQGPKLLIQFQNNGVVDDSQLPKDRFSAERLKGVDSTLKIQPAKLEDSAVYLCASTLSSGIVYEQYFGPGTRLTVT.

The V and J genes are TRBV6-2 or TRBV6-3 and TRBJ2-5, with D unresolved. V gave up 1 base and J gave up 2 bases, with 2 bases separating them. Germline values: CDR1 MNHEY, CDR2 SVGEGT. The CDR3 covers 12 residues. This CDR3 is CASSYLQETQYF. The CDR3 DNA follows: TGTGCCAGCAGTTACTTACAAGAGACCCAGTACTTC.

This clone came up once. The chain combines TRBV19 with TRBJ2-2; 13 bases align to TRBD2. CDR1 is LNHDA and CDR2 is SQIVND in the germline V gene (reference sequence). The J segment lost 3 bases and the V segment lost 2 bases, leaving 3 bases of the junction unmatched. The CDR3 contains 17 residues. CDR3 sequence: CASSIPGLAGHTGELFF. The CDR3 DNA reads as TGTGCCAGTAGTATACCGGGACTAGCGGGGCACACCGGGGAGCTGTTTTTT.

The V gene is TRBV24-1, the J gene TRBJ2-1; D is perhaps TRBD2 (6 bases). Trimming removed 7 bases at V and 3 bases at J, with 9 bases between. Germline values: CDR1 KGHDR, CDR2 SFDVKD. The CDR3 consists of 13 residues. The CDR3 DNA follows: TGTGCCACCAGCGGGACTTTCTACAATGAGCAGTTCTTC. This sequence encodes CATSGTFYNEQFF.

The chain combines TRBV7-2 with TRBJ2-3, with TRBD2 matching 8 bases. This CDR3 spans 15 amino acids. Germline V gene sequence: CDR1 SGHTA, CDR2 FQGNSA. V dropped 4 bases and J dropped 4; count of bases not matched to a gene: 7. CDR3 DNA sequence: TGTGCCAGCAGCTATAGCGGGATTAGGGCAGATACGCAGTATTTT. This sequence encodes CASSYSGIRADTQYF.

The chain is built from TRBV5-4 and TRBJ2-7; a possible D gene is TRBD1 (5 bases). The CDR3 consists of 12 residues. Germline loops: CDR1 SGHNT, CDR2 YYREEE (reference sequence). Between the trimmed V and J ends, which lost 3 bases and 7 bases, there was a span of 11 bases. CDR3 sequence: CASSSGIKEQYF. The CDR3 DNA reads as TGTGCCAGCAGCTCAGGGATTAAGGAGCAGTACTTC.

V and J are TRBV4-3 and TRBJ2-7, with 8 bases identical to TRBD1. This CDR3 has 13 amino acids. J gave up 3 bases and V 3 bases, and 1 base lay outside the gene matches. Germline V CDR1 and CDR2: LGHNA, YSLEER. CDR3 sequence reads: CASSQDRDYEQYF. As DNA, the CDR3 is TGCGCCAGCAGCCAGGACAGGGACTACGAGCAGTACTTC.

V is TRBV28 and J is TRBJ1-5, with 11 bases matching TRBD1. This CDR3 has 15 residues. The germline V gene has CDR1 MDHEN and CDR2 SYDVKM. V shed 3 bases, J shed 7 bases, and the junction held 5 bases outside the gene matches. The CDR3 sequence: CASSFRDRGSQPQHF. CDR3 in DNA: TGTGCCAGCAGTTTTCGGGACAGGGGGTCCCAGCCCCAGCATTTT.

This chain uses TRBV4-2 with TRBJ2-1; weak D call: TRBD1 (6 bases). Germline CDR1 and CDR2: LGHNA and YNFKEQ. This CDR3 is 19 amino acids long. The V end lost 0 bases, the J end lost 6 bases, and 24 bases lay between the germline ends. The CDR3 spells CASSQDSRKPGHHPNEQFF. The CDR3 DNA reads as TGTGCCAGCAGCCAAGACTCCAGGAAACCGGGACACCACCCCAATGAGCAGTTCTTC.

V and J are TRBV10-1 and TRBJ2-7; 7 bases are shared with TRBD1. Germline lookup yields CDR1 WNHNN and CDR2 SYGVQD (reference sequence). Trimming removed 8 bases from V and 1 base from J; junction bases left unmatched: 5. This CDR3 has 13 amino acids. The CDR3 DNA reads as TGCGCCAGCGGGCGGACAGGATCCTACGAGCAGTACTTC. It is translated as CASGRTGSYEQYF.

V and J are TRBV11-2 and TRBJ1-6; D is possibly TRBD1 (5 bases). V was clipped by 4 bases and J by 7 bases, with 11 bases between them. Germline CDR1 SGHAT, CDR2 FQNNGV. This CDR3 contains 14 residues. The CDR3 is CASSWGRGNSPLHF. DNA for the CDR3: TGTGCCAGCAGCTGGGGGAGGGGAAATTCACCCCTCCACTTT. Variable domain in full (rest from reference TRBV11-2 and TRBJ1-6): EAGVAQSPRYKIIEKRQSVAFWCNPISGHATLYWYQQILGQGPKLLIQFQNNGVVDDSQLPKDRFSAERLKGVDSTLKIQPAKLEDSAVYLCASSWGRGNSPLHFGNGTRLTVT.

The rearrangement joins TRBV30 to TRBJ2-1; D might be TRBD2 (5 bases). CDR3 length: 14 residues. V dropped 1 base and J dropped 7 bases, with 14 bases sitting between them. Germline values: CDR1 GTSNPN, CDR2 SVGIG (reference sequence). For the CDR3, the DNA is TGTGCCTGGAGTGCCTCCTCCGTAGCGAATGAGCAGTTCTTC. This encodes CAWSASSVANEQFF.

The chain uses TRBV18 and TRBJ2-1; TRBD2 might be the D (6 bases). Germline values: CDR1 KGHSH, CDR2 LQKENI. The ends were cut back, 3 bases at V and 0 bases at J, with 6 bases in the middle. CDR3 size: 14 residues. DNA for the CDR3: TGTGCCAGCTCACCGGGACTCTCCTACAATGAGCAGTTCTTC. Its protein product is CASSPGLSYNEQFF.

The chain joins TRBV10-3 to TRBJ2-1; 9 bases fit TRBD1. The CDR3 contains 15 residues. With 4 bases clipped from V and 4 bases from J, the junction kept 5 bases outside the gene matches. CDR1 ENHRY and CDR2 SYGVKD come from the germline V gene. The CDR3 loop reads CAISGGTGSYNEQFF. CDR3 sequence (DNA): TGTGCCATCAGTGGCGGGACAGGGTCATACAATGAGCAGTTCTTC.